A single T cell receptor beta chain is shown here with its context. Its antigen is not identified. A junction end diverges from the germline sequence, so it may reflect a read error. Extraction of total RNA produced a minimum of 6 micrograms from each sample. The record originates from a study of blood T cells in healthy people across ages. A J-beta primer mix and a sample-barcoded 5' primer were used in a second PCR of about 7 to 12 cycles. A tag from a template-switch adaptor with 12 random nucleotides marked each cDNA molecule. TCRdb passed the 5' RACE reads through MiXCR, listing each CDR3 protein once. The data contain 1.5 million to 2 million distinct CDR3 sequences, roughly 27% of them seen just once; the ten biggest clones take up roughly 8%. General observations from the study: Age showed a roughly linear inverse relationship with TCR beta diversity per million T cells.

The sample consisted of blood. The source is a woman aged 25 to 45 in good health.

The CDR3 protein is CAISFAGTPTQYF. The CDR3 DNA reads as TGTGCCATCAGTTTTGCCGGGACGCCGACCCAGTACTTC. The chain is built from TRBV28 and TRBJ2-5; the D call may be TRBD1 or TRBD2 (5 bases each). Germline CDR1 is MDHEN and CDR2 is SYDVKM. This CDR3 has 13 residues.